Shown below are 20 T cell receptor beta chains from a single sample sequenced in a study of cytomegalovirus exposure and HLA in healthy donors. The PCR had 60 Vbeta and 13 Jbeta primers. The method was immunoSEQ multiplex PCR; TCRdb's version includes in-frame clones alone and lacks a portion of them. The sample lists roughly 120,000 clones; 75% to 80% were seen once. Sequencing was carried out using PBMCs. These receptors were obtained from a middle-aged man in good health and CMV-seronegative.

The chain uses TRBV7-2 and TRBJ2-3, with D hard to call. The V end lost 1 base, the J end lost 4 bases, and 9 bases lay between the germline ends. Germline CDR1 is SGHTA and CDR2 is FQGNSA. This CDR3 is built from 14 residues. The CDR3 loop is CASSLGQAPDTQYF. CDR3 DNA: TGTGCCAGCAGCTTAGGGCAGGCGCCAGATACGCAGTATTTT.

This clone was seen just once. CDR3 bases: TGTGCCAGCAGCCCTGGTAGTAGGAGGACTAATGAAAAACTGTTTTTT. Protein product: CASSPGSRRTNEKLFF. The chain couples TRBV9 to TRBJ1-4; D gene ambiguous. The CDR3 contains 16 residues. The V end lost 4 bases, the J end lost 2 bases, and 15 bases lay between the germline ends. CDR1 SGDLS and CDR2 YYNGEE come from the germline V gene. The full variable domain, in which reference TRBV9 and TRBJ1-4 provide the parts outside the CDR3, is DSGVTQTPKHLITATGQRVTLRCSPRSGDLSVYWYQQSLDQGLQFLIQYYNGEERAKGNILERFSAQQFPDLHSELNLSSLELGDSALYFCASSPGSRRTNEKLFFGSGTQLSVL.

V gene TRBV6-6 combines with J gene TRBJ1-5; D remains unclear. The CDR3 is made up of 12 amino acids. From germline, CDR1 is MNHNY and CDR2 SVGAGI (reference sequence). Trimming shortened V by 7 bases and J by 6 bases, and 10 bases separated the two germline ends. CDR3 DNA sequence: TGTGCCAGCACCCGCTCGGGTCAGCCCCAGCATTTT. Protein sequence: CASTRSGQPQHF.

The V gene is TRBV5-1, the J gene TRBJ1-4, with TRBD1 as a possible D gene (5 bases). The CDR3 contains 13 residues. Trimming took off 4 bases at V and 6 bases at J, with 10 bases between the two ends. CDR1 is SGHRS, CDR2 YFSETQ, per germline. The DNA for the CDR3 is TGCGCCAGCAGCCCGGGAGGGGATGAAAAACTGTTTTTT. The encoded protein is CASSPGGDEKLFF.

V usage is TRBV7-8 and J usage is TRBJ2-1, with TRBD1 identical over 7 bases. Germline V gene data show CDR1 as SGHVS and CDR2 as FQNEAQ. Unmatched junction bases numbered 10, after V lost 1 base and J lost 7 bases. The CDR3 consists of 16 residues. The CDR3 protein is CASSLDGTVGLNEQFF. The DNA for the CDR3 is TGTGCCAGCAGCTTAGATGGGACAGTGGGCTTGAATGAGCAGTTCTTC.

The chain links TRBV7-5 to TRBJ2-7; TRBD1 is taken as the D call from the table, unchecked against the DNA. TRBV7-5 is noted as a pseudogene. This CDR3 spans 14 amino acids. CDR3 in DNA: TGTGCCAGAACCTCACGACAGGAATCCTACGAGCAGTACTTC. It yields the protein CARTSRQESYEQYF.

This chain links TRBV12-5 with TRBJ1-1; 7 nucleotides align to TRBD1. The germline V gene encodes CDR1 LGHNT and CDR2 FRNRAP. The CDR3 is 14 amino acids. Unmatched junction bases numbered 8, after V lost 5 bases and J lost 5 bases. The CDR3 DNA is TGTGCTAGTGGTCGTCACAGGGGCAGGACTGAAGCTTTCTTT. It yields the protein CASGRHRGRTEAFF. The whole variable domain, filled in from reference TRBV12-5 and TRBJ1-1, reads DARVTQTPRHKVTEMGQEVTMRCQPILGHNTVFWYRQTMMQGLELLAYFRNRAPLDDSGMPKDRFSAEMPDATLATLKIQPSEPRDSAVYFCASGRHRGRTEAFFGQGTRLTVV.

This chain connects TRBV11-3 to TRBJ2-1, with D possibly being TRBD1 (6 bases). Germline loops: CDR1 SGHNT, CDR2 YENEEA. The CDR3 sequence is 15 residues long. Trimming stripped 5 bases from V and 8 bases from J, with 19 bases between. CDR3 DNA: TGTGCCAGCAGCGACAGACAGGTGGCCCTCGATGAGCAGTTCTTC. The encoded protein is CASSDRQVALDEQFF.

This sequence joins TRBV7-9 and TRBJ2-4; 8 bases map to TRBD1. CDR1 is SEHNR and CDR2 is FQNEAQ in the germline V gene (reference sequence). The junction had 5 bases not matched to a gene; V was cut back by 4 bases and J by 0 bases. The CDR3 has 16 residues. The CDR3 region is CASSSEQGEAKNIQYF. CDR3 coding DNA: TGTGCCAGCAGCTCGGAACAGGGGGAAGCCAAAAACATTCAGTACTTC.

This sequence joins TRBV11-2 and TRBJ2-3, with D perhaps matching TRBD2 (5 bases). This CDR3 comprises 18 residues. Between the trimmed V and J ends, which lost 1 base and 6 bases, there was a span of 23 bases. Germline-derived CDR1 and CDR2 are SGHAT and FQNNGV. The CDR3 protein is CASSLGRNSVVLWDTQYF. The DNA for the CDR3 is TGTGCCAGCAGCTTAGGGCGTAATAGCGTCGTTTTATGGGATACGCAGTATTTT.

The rearrangement uses TRBV29-1 and TRBJ2-1; D ambiguous. The germline V and J ends were trimmed by 1 base and 3 bases, with 7 bases remaining between them. This CDR3 is built from 13 residues. Germline CDR1 SQVTM, CDR2 ANQGSEA. This CDR3 is CSVEGRIYNEQFF. The CDR3 bases are TGCAGCGTTGAAGGTAGAATCTACAATGAGCAGTTCTTC.

The chain links TRBV5-1 to TRBJ2-2; D is ambiguous. V was shortened by 4 bases and J by 4 bases, with 17 bases between the two germline ends. The V gene's germline CDR1 is SGHRS and CDR2 YFSETQ. The CDR3 totals 16 residues. The CDR3 reads CASSPLVGFGTGELFF. The CDR3, as DNA: TGCGCCAGCAGCCCCCTCGTCGGGTTCGGCACCGGGGAGCTGTTTTTT.

This chain links TRBV2 with TRBJ1-2, with a possible D match to TRBD1 (5 bases). Trimming took off 7 bases at V and 0 bases at J, with 9 bases between the two ends. There are 13 residues in the CDR3. Germline V gene sequence: CDR1 SNHLY, CDR2 FYNNEI. The CDR3 protein is CASTQDPNYGYTF. The CDR3 region has the DNA TGTGCCAGCACACAGGATCCTAACTATGGCTACACCTTC. Looking up the rest from reference TRBV2 and TRBJ1-2 gives the full variable domain: EPEVTQTPSHQVTQMGQEVILRCVPISNHLYFYWYRQILGQKVEFLVSFYNNEISEKSEIFDDQFSVERPDGSNFTLKIRSTKLEDSAMYFCASTQDPNYGYTFGSGTRLTVV.

The CDR3 nucleotides read TGTGCCAGCACCCCAATGGGGCGCGGCAAAAACATTCAGTACTTC. This encodes CASTPMGRGKNIQYF. The V call is TRBV7-2, the J call TRBJ2-4; D possibly corresponds to TRBD1 (5 bases). The CDR3 covers 15 residues. The V gene's germline CDR1 is SGHTA and CDR2 FQGNSA. Trimming removed 7 bases from V and 3 bases from J, with 16 bases in between.

The chain joins TRBV29-1 to TRBJ2-1; D is possibly TRBD2 (5 bases). This CDR3 spans 16 amino acids. Germline-derived CDR1 and CDR2 are SQVTM and ANQGSEA. Deletions cut 2 bases from V and 2 bases from J, with 16 bases between. The CDR3 region is CSVEHPSRGTYNEQFF. As DNA, the CDR3 is TGCAGCGTTGAACACCCTAGCAGAGGAACCTACAATGAGCAGTTCTTC.

The CDR3 protein is CASSEAGRMDYTF. For the CDR3, the DNA is TGTGCCAGCAGTGAAGCGGGCAGAATGGACTACACCTTC. This rearrangement joins TRBV2 to TRBJ1-2; D is uncertain. Germline CDR1 reads SNHLY; CDR2 reads FYNNEI. Trimming shortened V by 0 bases and J by 10 bases, and 12 bases separated the two germline ends. The CDR3 spans 13 residues. Full variable domain (rest looked up from reference TRBV2 and TRBJ1-2): EPEVTQTPSHQVTQMGQEVILRCVPISNHLYFYWYRQILGQKVEFLVSFYNNEISEKSEIFDDQFSVERPDGSNFTLKIRSTKLEDSAMYFCASSEAGRMDYTFGSGTRLTVV.

This sequence joins TRBV18 and TRBJ2-5; tentative D call: TRBD2 (5 bases). Looked up from germline, CDR1 is KGHSH and CDR2 is LQKENI. CDR3 length: 14 residues. V was trimmed by 1 base and J by 2 bases, leaving 8 bases between them. CDR3 sequence: CASSPLLGQETQYF. CDR3 DNA sequence: TGTGCCAGCTCACCACTACTAGGGCAAGAGACCCAGTACTTC.

The rearrangement joins TRBV15 to TRBJ2-7; 9 nucleotides align to TRBD2. J gave up 6 bases and V 5 bases, and 11 bases lay outside the gene matches. The V gene's germline CDR1 is LNHNV and CDR2 YYDKDF (reference sequence). The CDR3 loop spans 15 amino acids. The CDR3 here is CATSPTGRGGREQYF. In DNA, the CDR3 is TGTGCCACCAGCCCAACCGGGCGGGGGGGCCGCGAGCAGTACTTC.

The chain carries TRBV18 and TRBJ1-1; D is undetermined. Deletions cut 8 bases from V and 8 bases from J, with 21 bases between. There are 14 residues in the CDR3. Germline CDR1 is KGHSH and CDR2 is LQKENI. The CDR3 nucleotides are TGTGCCAGCGCCTCCTCTTCTGGAATACAGGAAGCTTTCTTT. This codes for CASASSSGIQEAFF.

The chain has TRBV7-9 and TRBJ1-2; 12 bases are a match to TRBD1. Germline values: CDR1 SEHNR, CDR2 FQNEAQ (reference sequence). Germline trimming cut 3 bases from V and 7 bases from J; bases unmatched to any gene: 3. There are 14 residues in the CDR3. The chain's CDR3 is CASSFGTGGGGYTF. As DNA, the CDR3 is TGTGCCAGCAGCTTCGGGACAGGGGGCGGTGGCTACACCTTC.